This TCR beta chain emerged from a study of blood T cell repertoires in COVID-19. Overall study: The United States, Italy and Spain supplied acute and convalescent COVID-19 samples. Sources were T cells, B-cell-depleted T cells, or PBMCs; the material itself was cDNA or gDNA.

In the authors' methods: Estimated nucleated cell counts came from reference gene primer amplification. Generated by immunoSEQ multiplex PCR, the TCRdb table keeps only in-frame clones and is missing some. Clone size and V and J calls were adopted from that table, with D and trimming inferred from the DNA. The sample carries 250,000 to 300,000 clones, 70% to 90% recorded once. This CDR3 has 17 residues. Germline V gene lookup returns CDR1 LGHNA and CDR2 YSLEER. The ends lost 0 bases at V and 4 bases at J; junction bases unmatched: 10. Sequencing input: peripheral blood. The sequence was collected from a woman aged 25 to 39 with acute or convalescent COVID-19. The chain uses TRBV4-3 and TRBJ2-3, with 7 bases lining up with TRBD2. This CDR3 reads CASSQEFPGLEADTQYF. In DNA, the CDR3 is TGCGCCAGCAGCCAAGAATTCCCCGGACTAGAGGCAGATACGCAGTATTTT.